The 15 T cell receptor beta chains below come from one sample, sequenced in a study of blood T cell repertoires in COVID-19. Only in-frame clones appear in the TCRdb table, and some are missing; sequencing was by immunoSEQ multiplex PCR. The sample includes 70,000 to 95,000 clones, around 84% of them seen just once. Sequences were obtained from peripheral blood. The receptors were sampled from a woman between 45 and 60 years old with acute or convalescent COVID-19.

The V and J genes are TRBV28 and TRBJ2-7; 7 nucleotides agree with TRBD2. Germline V CDR1 and CDR2: MDHEN, SYDVKM. The CDR3 consists of 16 residues. Trimming removed 6 bases from V and 9 bases from J; junction bases left unmatched: 20. The CDR3 here is CASRLGGGGATSGQYF. The CDR3, as DNA: TGTGCCAGCAGACTGGGGGGGGGAGGAGCTACGAGTGGGCAGTACTTC. Complete variable domain (other parts from reference TRBV28 and TRBJ2-7): DVKVTQSSRYLVKRTGEKVFLECVQDMDHENMFWYRQDPGLGLRLIYFSYDVKMKEKGDIPEGYSVSREKKERFSLILESASTNQTSMYLCASRLGGGGATSGQYFGPGTRLTVT.

The sample holds a few counts of this clone. V usage is TRBV2 and J usage is TRBJ1-6; no clear D. Germline values: CDR1 SNHLY, CDR2 FYNNEI. Deletions cut 4 bases from V and 18 bases from J, with 16 bases between. This CDR3 has 12 amino acids. In DNA form, the CDR3 reads TGTGCCAGCAGTGCGGGTGCGGAAGGCCCCCACTTT. Translating it yields CASSAGAEGPHF.

The chain combines TRBV28 with TRBJ1-1; tentative D call: TRBD1 (6 bases). Germline CDR1 and CDR2: MDHEN and SYDVKM. This CDR3 is 12 amino acids long. Trimming removed 9 bases at V and 8 bases at J, with 16 bases between. The CDR3 DNA reads TGTGCCAGTCACTACAGGGTCGGGGAAGCTTTCTTT. This sequence encodes CASHYRVGEAFF.

The rearrangement links TRBV5-1 to TRBJ2-7, with D possibly being TRBD2 (5 bases). Germline lookup yields CDR1 SGHRS and CDR2 YFSETQ. V was trimmed by 3 bases and J by 0 bases, leaving 10 bases between them. The CDR3 runs to 14 residues. CDR3 loop: CASSYGDYSYEQYF. The CDR3 DNA reads as TGCGCCAGCAGCTACGGAGACTACTCCTACGAGCAGTACTTC.

This chain connects TRBV7-3 to TRBJ2-1; TRBD2 aligns across 10 bases. The CDR3 length is 15 residues. Germline assignment: CDR1 SGHTA and CDR2 FQGTGA. Trimming at V came to 3 bases and at J to 8 bases, leaving 7 bases not matched to a gene. The CDR3 reads CASSFRAGGPHEQFF. Here the CDR3 DNA reads TGTGCCAGCAGCTTTCGAGCGGGAGGGCCCCATGAGCAGTTCTTC.

The V call is TRBV15, the J call TRBJ1-5; D is ambiguous. Trimming stripped 3 bases from V and 4 bases from J, with 7 bases between. The CDR3 is 13 residues long. From germline, CDR1 is LNHNV and CDR2 YYDKDF (reference sequence). The DNA of the CDR3 is TGTGCCACCAGCAGGGCTTGGAATCAGCCCCAGCATTTT. Amino acid sequence: CATSRAWNQPQHF. The full variable domain, completed using reference TRBV15 and TRBJ1-5, is DAMVIQNPRYQVTQFGKPVTLSCSQTLNHNVMYWYQQKSSQAPKLLFHYYDKDFNNEADTPDNFQSRRPNTSFCFLDIRSPGLGDTAMYLCATSRAWNQPQHFGDGTRLSIL.

This rearrangement joins TRBV2 to TRBJ2-5; tentatively, D is TRBD2 (5 bases). This CDR3 spans 13 amino acids. V lost 4 bases, J lost 5 bases, and 11 bases lay in between. In germline, CDR1 is SNHLY, CDR2 FYNNEI. The CDR3 region has the DNA TGTGCCAGCAGTGTTCTTTCGGGGGAGACCCAGTACTTC. As protein: CASSVLSGETQYF.

The chain combines TRBV27 with TRBJ1-6; tentative D call: TRBD1 (6 bases). This CDR3 comprises 14 residues. CDR1 is MNHEY, CDR2 SMNVEV, per germline (reference sequence). The ends were cut back, 6 bases at V and 9 bases at J, with 15 bases in the middle. The CDR3 loop is CASRAQGRGSPLHF. DNA of the CDR3: TGTGCCAGCAGGGCACAGGGTCGGGGTTCACCCCTCCACTTT.

The chain has TRBV9 and TRBJ1-6; 9 nucleotides agree with TRBD1. The V gene end was trimmed by 4 bases and the J gene end by 7 bases; junction bases not matched to a gene: 6. The V gene's germline CDR1 is SGDLS and CDR2 YYNGEE. This CDR3 comprises 15 residues. The CDR3 loop reads CASSPTGTGNSPLHF. Here the CDR3 DNA reads TGTGCCAGCAGCCCTACAGGGACAGGGAATTCACCCCTCCACTTT. The whole variable domain, filled in from reference TRBV9 and TRBJ1-6, reads DSGVTQTPKHLITATGQRVTLRCSPRSGDLSVYWYQQSLDQGLQFLIQYYNGEERAKGNILERFSAQQFPDLHSELNLSSLELGDSALYFCASSPTGTGNSPLHFGNGTRLTVT.

The V and J genes are TRBV6-6 and TRBJ1-1; D not certain. The V end was cut by 4 bases, the J end by 4 bases, with 10 bases between. Germline values: CDR1 MNHNY, CDR2 SVGAGI (reference sequence). This CDR3 contains 13 residues. This chain's CDR3 is CASSFGRGTEAFF. CDR3 nucleotide sequence: TGTGCCAGCAGTTTCGGACGGGGCACTGAAGCTTTCTTT.

CDR3 nucleotides: TGTGCCTGGAAAGGGGCAGGGCCCTCTGGAAACACCATATATTTT. This sequence encodes CAWKGAGPSGNTIYF. This sequence joins TRBV30 and TRBJ1-3, with D possibly matching TRBD1 (5 bases). V was pared by 4 bases and J by 0 bases, with 13 bases between. Germline loops: CDR1 GTSNPN, CDR2 SVGIG (reference sequence). The CDR3 loop spans 15 amino acids. The complete variable domain, with remaining parts taken from reference TRBV30 and TRBJ1-3, reads SQTIHQWPATLVQPVGSPLSLECTVEGTSNPNLYWYRQAAGRGLQLLFYSVGIGQISSEVPQNLSASRPQDRQFILSSKKLLLSDSGFYLCAWKGAGPSGNTIYFGEGSWLTVV.

This chain connects TRBV30 to TRBJ1-1; D is unclear. The V and J ends lost 3 bases and 3 bases respectively, with 14 bases between them. Per the germline V gene, CDR1 is GTSNPN and CDR2 is SVGIG (reference sequence). The CDR3 sequence is 14 residues long. Here the CDR3 DNA reads TGTGCCTGGAGCGTACTCGTTGTCGACACTGAAGCTTTCTTT. This gives the protein CAWSVLVVDTEAFF.

The chain carries TRBV4-1 and TRBJ1-2; 11 bases agree with TRBD1. Germline values: CDR1 MGHRA, CDR2 YSYEKL. The CDR3 sequence is 16 residues long. Trimming took 1 base from V and 7 from J; bases not matched to a gene: 8. In DNA, the CDR3 is TGCGCCAGCAGCCAAGGGGTCCCCGGGACAGGGGGTGGCTACACCTTC. It encodes CASSQGVPGTGGGYTF.

The J gene is TRBJ1-2, the V gene TRBV6-5; no definite D call. Trimming removed 8 bases from V and 6 bases from J, with 19 bases in between. The CDR3 contains 14 residues. Germline CDR1 is MNHEY and CDR2 is SVGAGI. CDR3 bases: TGTGCCAGCGCCCTAGGGAGGGCTTCCGATGGCTACACCTTC. The encoded protein is CASALGRASDGYTF.

The rearrangement joins TRBV6-5 to TRBJ1-3, with D possibly TRBD1 on 5 matching bases. Looked up from germline, CDR1 is MNHEY and CDR2 is SVGAGI. Trimming removed 8 bases at V and 0 bases at J, with 11 bases between. The CDR3 is 14 residues long. In DNA, the CDR3 is TGTGCCAGCCTCCACACAGGCTCTGGAAACACCATATATTTT. As protein: CASLHTGSGNTIYF.